This T cell receptor beta chain came from a study of response to subunit inactivated influenza vaccine. The study, taken as a whole, reports: New T cells are recruited in small numbers by each seasonal influenza vaccination, according to the authors' suggestion.

Each CDR3 protein is one row after TCRdb ran MiXCR on the RT-PCR reads. The table has around 850,000 distinct CDR3 sequences, about 18% seen once. The CDR3 extends over 16 amino acids. Trimming at V came to 3 bases and at J to 7 bases, leaving 10 bases not matched to a gene. The V gene's germline CDR1 is SNHLY and CDR2 FYNNEI. About this clonotype itself: Its antigen is not known.

Here the sequenced sample was PBMCs from blood, taken roughly 5 days after vaccination. The chain couples TRBV2 to TRBJ2-1; TRBD2 agrees at 9 bases. The receptor was isolated from a man between 50 and 59 years old who received an inactivated influenza vaccine. CDR3 coding DNA: TGTGCCAGCAGTGATCAGAGCGGGAGGACACCGAATGAGCAGTTCTTC. Protein product: CASSDQSGRTPNEQFF.